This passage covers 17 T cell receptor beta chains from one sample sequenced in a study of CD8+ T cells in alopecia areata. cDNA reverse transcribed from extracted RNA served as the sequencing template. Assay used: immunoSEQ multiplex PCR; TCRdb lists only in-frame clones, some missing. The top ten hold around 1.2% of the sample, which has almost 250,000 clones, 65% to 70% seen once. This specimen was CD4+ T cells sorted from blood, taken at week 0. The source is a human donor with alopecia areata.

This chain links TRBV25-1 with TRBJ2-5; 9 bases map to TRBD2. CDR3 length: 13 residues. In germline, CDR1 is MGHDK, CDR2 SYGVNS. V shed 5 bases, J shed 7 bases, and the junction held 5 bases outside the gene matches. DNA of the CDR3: TGTGCCAGCAGTCTAGCGGGGTCTGGGACCCAGTACTTC. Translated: CASSLAGSGTQYF.

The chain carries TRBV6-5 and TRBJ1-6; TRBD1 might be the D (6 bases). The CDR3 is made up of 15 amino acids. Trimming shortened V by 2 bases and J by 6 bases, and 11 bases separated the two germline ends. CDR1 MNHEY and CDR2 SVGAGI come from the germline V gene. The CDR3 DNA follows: TGTGCCAGCAGTTACATGGGGGCGGGTAATTCACCCCTCCACTTT. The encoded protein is CASSYMGAGNSPLHF.

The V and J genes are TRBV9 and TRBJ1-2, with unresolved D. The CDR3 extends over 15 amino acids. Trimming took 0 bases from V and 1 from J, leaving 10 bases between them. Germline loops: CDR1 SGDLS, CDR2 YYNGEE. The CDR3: CASSVEAGFNYGYTF. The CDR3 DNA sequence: TGTGCCAGCAGCGTAGAGGCAGGATTTAACTATGGCTACACCTTC.

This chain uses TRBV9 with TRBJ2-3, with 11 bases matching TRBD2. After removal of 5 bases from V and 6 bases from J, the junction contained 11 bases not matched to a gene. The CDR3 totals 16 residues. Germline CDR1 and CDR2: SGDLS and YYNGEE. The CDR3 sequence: CASSEGLAGGSDTQYF. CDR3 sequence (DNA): TGTGCCAGCAGTGAAGGGCTAGCGGGGGGTTCCGATACGCAGTATTTT.

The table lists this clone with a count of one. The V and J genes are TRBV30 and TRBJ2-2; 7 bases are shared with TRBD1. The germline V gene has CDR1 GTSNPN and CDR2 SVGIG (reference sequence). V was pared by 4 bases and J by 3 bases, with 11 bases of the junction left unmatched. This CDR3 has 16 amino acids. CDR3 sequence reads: CAWTREQGIYTGELFF. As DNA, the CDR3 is TGTGCCTGGACACGAGAACAGGGGATTTACACCGGGGAGCTGTTTTTT.

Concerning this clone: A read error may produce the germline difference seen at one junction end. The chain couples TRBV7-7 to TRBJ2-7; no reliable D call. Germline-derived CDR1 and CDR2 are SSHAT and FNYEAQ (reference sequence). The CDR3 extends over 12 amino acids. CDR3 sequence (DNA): TGTGCTAGCACCAACTTCCTACACGAGCAGTACTTC. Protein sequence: CASTNFLHEQYF.

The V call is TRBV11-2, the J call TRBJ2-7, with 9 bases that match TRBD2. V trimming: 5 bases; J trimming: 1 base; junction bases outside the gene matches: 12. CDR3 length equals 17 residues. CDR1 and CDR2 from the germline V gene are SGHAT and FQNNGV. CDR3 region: CASSALSGGRSSYEQYF. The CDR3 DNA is TGTGCCAGCAGCGCCCTTAGCGGGGGACGTAGTTCCTACGAGCAGTACTTC.

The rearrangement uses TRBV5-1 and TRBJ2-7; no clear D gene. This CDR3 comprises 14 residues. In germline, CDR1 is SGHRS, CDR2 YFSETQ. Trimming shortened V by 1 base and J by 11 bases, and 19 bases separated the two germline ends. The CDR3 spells CASSLNAGRESEYF. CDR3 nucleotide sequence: TGCGCCAGCAGCTTGAATGCCGGCCGTGAGAGCGAGTACTTC.

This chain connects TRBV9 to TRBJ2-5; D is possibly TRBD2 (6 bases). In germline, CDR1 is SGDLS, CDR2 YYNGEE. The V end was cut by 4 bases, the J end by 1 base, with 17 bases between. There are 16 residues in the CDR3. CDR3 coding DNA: TGTGCCAGCAGCAAAGGGACTGCCCGAGGCCAAGAGACCCAGTACTTC. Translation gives CASSKGTARGQETQYF.

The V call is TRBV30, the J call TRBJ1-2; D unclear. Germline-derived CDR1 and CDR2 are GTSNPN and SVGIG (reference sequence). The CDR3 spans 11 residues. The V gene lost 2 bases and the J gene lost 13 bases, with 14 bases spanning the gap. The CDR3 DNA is TGTGCCTGGAGTCCCCAGGTGGTGAGCACCTTC. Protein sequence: CAWSPQVVSTF.

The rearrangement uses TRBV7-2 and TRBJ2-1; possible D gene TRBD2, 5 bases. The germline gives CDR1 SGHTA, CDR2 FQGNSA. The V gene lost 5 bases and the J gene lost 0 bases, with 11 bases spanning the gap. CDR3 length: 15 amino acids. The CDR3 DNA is TGTGCCAGCAGCCCAGCGGTCTACTCCTACAATGAGCAGTTCTTC. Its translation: CASSPAVYSYNEQFF.

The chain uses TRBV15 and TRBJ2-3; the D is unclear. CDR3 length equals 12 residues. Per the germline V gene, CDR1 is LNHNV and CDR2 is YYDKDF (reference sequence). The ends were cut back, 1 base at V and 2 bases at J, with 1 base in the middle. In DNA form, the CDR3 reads TGTGCCACCAGCAGAGCCACAGATACGCAGTATTTT. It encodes CATSRATDTQYF.

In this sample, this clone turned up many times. Here the CDR3 DNA reads TGTGCCAGCAGCTCGGGACAGTCGATTAGGGGCTACACCTTC. Its protein is CASSSGQSIRGYTF. V gene TRBV7-9 combines with J gene TRBJ1-2; 7 bases agree with TRBD1. Per germline, CDR1 SEHNR and CDR2 FQNEAQ (reference sequence). Trimming at V came to 4 bases and at J to 8 bases, leaving 10 bases not matched to a gene. The CDR3 length is 14 residues.

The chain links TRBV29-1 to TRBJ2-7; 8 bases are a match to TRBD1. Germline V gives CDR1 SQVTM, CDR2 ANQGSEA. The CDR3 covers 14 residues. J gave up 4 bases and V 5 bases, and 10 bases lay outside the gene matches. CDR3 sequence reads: CSVRVIGQGYEQYF. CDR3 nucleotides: TGCAGCGTTCGAGTGATAGGACAGGGTTACGAGCAGTACTTC.

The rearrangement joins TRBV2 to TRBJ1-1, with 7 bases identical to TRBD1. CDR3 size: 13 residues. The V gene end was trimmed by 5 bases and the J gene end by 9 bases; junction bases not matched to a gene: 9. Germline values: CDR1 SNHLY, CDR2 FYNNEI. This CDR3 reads CASSPTMTGKAFF. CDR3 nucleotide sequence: TGTGCCAGCAGTCCAACTATGACAGGGAAAGCTTTCTTT.

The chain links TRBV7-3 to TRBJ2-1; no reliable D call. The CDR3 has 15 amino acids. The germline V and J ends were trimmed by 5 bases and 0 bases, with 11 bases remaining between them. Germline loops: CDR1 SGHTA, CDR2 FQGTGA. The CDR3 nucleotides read TGTGCCAGCAGCCCCGTTATGAGCTCCTACAATGAGCAGTTCTTC. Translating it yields CASSPVMSSYNEQFF.

CDR3 in amino acids: CSELTDSYGYTF. DNA of the CDR3: TGCAGCGAGCTGACAGATAGCTATGGCTACACCTTC. The gene calls are TRBV29-1 and TRBJ1-2, with D perhaps matching TRBD1 (5 bases). Deletions cut 7 bases from V and 4 bases from J, with 13 bases between. The CDR3 extends over 12 amino acids. The germline gives CDR1 SQVTM, CDR2 ANQGSEA.